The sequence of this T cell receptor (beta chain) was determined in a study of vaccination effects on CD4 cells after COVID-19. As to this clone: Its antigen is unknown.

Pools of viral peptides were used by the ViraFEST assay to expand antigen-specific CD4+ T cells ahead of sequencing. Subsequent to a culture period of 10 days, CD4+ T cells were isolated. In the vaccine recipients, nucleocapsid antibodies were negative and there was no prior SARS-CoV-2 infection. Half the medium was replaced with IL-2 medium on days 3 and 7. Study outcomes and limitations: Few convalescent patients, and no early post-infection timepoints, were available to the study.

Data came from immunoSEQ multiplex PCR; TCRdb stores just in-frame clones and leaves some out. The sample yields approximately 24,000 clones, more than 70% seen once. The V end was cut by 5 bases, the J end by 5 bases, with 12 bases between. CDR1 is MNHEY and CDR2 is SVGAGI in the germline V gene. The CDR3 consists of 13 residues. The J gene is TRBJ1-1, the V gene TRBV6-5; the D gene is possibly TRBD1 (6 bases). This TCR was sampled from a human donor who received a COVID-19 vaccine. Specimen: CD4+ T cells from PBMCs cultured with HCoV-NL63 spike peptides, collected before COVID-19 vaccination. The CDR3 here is CASSRGAQTEAFF. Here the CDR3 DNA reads TGTGCCAGCAGTCGGGGGGCGCAGACTGAAGCTTTCTTT.